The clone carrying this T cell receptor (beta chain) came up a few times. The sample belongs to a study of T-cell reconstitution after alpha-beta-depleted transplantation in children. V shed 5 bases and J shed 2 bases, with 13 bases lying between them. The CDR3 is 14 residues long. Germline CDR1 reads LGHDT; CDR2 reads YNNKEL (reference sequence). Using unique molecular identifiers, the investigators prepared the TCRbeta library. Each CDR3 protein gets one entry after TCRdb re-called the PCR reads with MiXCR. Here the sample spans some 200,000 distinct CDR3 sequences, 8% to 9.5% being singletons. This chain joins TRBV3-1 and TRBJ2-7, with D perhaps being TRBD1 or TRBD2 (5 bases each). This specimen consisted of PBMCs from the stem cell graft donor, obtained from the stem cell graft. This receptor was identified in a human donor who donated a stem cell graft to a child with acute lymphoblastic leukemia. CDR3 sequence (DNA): TGTGCCAGCAGCTGGGACCTGGGAACCTACGAGCAGTACTTC. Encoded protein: CASSWDLGTYEQYF.